A selection of T cell receptor beta chains follows, all from one sample in a study of T-cell memory formation after mild COVID-19. TCRdb analysed the 5' RACE reads with MiXCR anew, one entry per CDR3 protein. Of about 110,000 distinct CDR3 sequences listed, 9.5% to 15% are singletons. The material sequenced was PBMCs or a T cell subset sorted from them (not recorded which). The source is an adult woman who had mild COVID-19 (a few samples of this study predate the infection). Cell type and time point are not known. The CDR3 runs from the conserved cysteine through the conserved F or W. The D gene is left open where the match is weak. Clone size is not always given. Where it is, it says once, few, many or a class for expanded clones.

CDR3nt | CDR3aa | v_gene | d_gene | j_gene | abundance
TGTGCCAGCAGCTTGGAGATATGGCGGGAAAGCTCCTACGAGCAGTACTTC | CASSLEIWRESSYEQYF | TRBV5-5 | - | TRBJ2-7 | -
TGTGCCAGCAGGATTACAGGGAACACTGAAGCTTTCTTT | CASRITGNTEAFF | TRBV3-1 | - | TRBJ1-1 | -
TGTGCCAGTAGTAACCCGGGGGCTGAAGCTTTCTTT | CASSNPGAEAFF | TRBV19 | - | TRBJ1-1 | -
TGCGCCAGCAGCCAAGATCGAGCCCCGGACTACGAGCAGTACTTC | CASSQDRAPDYEQYF | TRBV4-3 | - | TRBJ2-7 | many
TGTGCCAGCAGCTCCTCAGGCGTGGCGCGGGAGGGGCAGTTCTTC | CASSSSGVAREGQFF | TRBV7-9 | TRBD2 | TRBJ2-1 | many
TGCGCCAGCCGGACGGATACCGGGGAGCTGTTTTTT | CASRTDTGELFF | TRBV4-3 | - | TRBJ2-2 | many
TGTGCCAGCACAGGGGTTCAAGAGACCCAGTACTTC | CASTGVQETQYF | TRBV6-5 | - | TRBJ2-5 | many
TGCGCCAGCAGCTTGAGGCTATCGGGAGGAGAGACCCAGTACTTC | CASSLRLSGGETQYF | TRBV5-1 | TRBD2 | TRBJ2-5 | -
TGTGCCAGCAGTCACTCAGGGGCGTACGAGCAGTACTTC | CASSHSGAYEQYF | TRBV12-3/TRBV12-4 | - | TRBJ2-7 | few
TGCAGTGCTAGAGGGCTAGCGGGTTCCTCCTACGAGCAGTACTTC | CSARGLAGSSYEQYF | TRBV20-1 | TRBD2 | TRBJ2-7 | -
TGTGCCAGCAGTTCAGGTGGTCCCCTTGAAAAACTGTTTTTT | CASSSGGPLEKLFF | TRBV7-9 | - | TRBJ1-4 | -
TGCAGCGTTGAATCCGGGACTAGACCCTACAATGAGCAGTTCTTC | CSVESGTRPYNEQFF | TRBV29-1 | TRBD2 | TRBJ2-1 | many
TGTGCCACCAGCAGAGGCGGGGGGGCATTCTCGAATGAGCAGTTCTTC | CATSRGGGAFSNEQFF | TRBV15 | TRBD2 | TRBJ2-1 | few
TGTGCCAGCAGCTTGCTATGGGAGGCCTCCTACAATGAGCAGTTCTTC | CASSLLWEASYNEQFF | TRBV7-9 | - | TRBJ2-1 | few
TGTGCCAGCAGCTCCAGGGGAAATGAAAAACTGTTTTTT | CASSSRGNEKLFF | TRBV7-9 | - | TRBJ1-4 | -
TGTGCCAGCCCCCCGTGGGCTAGCGGGAGGGGAGGCGATGAGCAGTTCTTC | CASPPWASGRGGDEQFF | TRBV7-9 | TRBD2 | TRBJ2-1 | few
TGTGCCAGCAGTTCTAGCGGACGGATTAGACACTACGAGCAGTACTTC | CASSSSGRIRHYEQYF | TRBV12-3/TRBV12-4 | TRBD2 | TRBJ2-7 | -
TGTGCCAGCACCCGGCCGGCTAGCGGGGACGATGAGCAGTTCTTC | CASTRPASGDDEQFF | TRBV12-3/TRBV12-4 | TRBD2 | TRBJ2-1 | -
TGTGCCAGCATTACAGGTCACGAGCAGTACTTC | CASITGHEQYF | TRBV2 | - | TRBJ2-7 | -
TGTGCCACCAGTGATTTGAGGTCGTACACCGGGGAGCTGTTTTTT | CATSDLRSYTGELFF | TRBV24-1 | - | TRBJ2-2 | many
TGTGCCACCAGTGATGGCTCCCCGAACACCGGGGAGCTGTTTTTT | CATSDGSPNTGELFF | TRBV24-1 | - | TRBJ2-2 | -
TGTGCCAGCAGCCGTGGGACTTCCTCCGTGAGTGAGCAGTTCTTC | CASSRGTSSVSEQFF | TRBV7-2 | - | TRBJ2-1 | -
TGTGCCAGCAGCTTTAACAGCAATGAGCAGTTCTTC | CASSFNSNEQFF | TRBV7-8 | - | TRBJ2-1 | few
TGCAGTGCTCGGGACTTACTGAACAATGAGCAGTTCTTC | CSARDLLNNEQFF | TRBV20-1 | - | TRBJ2-1 | -
TGTGCCAGCAGCTTAAAGTTGCAGGACCCTAGGGCAGGAGAGCAGTTCTTC | CASSLKLQDPRAGEQFF | TRBV7-8 | - | TRBJ2-1 | -
TGTGCCACCTGTTGGAACACTGAAGCTTTCTTT | CATCWNTEAFF | TRBV19 | - | TRBJ1-1 | -
TGTGCCAGCAGCTTGTCGGGACAGGGGATAGAGACCCAGTACTTC | CASSLSGQGIETQYF | TRBV5-5 | TRBD1 | TRBJ2-5 | -
TGTGCCAGCAGCCAAAGCGCTGAGACTAGCGGGAGAGCAGATACGCAGTATTTT | CASSQSAETSGRADTQYF | TRBV4-2 | TRBD2 | TRBJ2-3 | few
TGCGCCAGCAGCCGACAGGGGAGTTTGACAGATACGCAGTATTTT | CASSRQGSLTDTQYF | TRBV5-1 | TRBD1 | TRBJ2-3 | few
TGTGCCAGCAGTTCCGAAGGGCTGTGGGGAGAGCAGTACTTC | CASSSEGLWGEQYF | TRBV7-8 | - | TRBJ2-7 | few
TGTGCCAGCAGTGAATATCGATGGGACCGGAGTAACACCGGGGAGCTGTTTTTT | CASSEYRWDRSNTGELFF | TRBV25-1 | - | TRBJ2-2 | -
TGCAGTGCTAGAGATCCCATAGGGGGGGACTATAACGAGCAGTACTTC | CSARDPIGGDYNEQYF | TRBV20-1 | - | TRBJ2-7 | many
TGTGCCAGTAGTAACCGACAGGTTTCACTCTACGAGCAGTACTTC | CASSNRQVSLYEQYF | TRBV19 | - | TRBJ2-7 | few
TGTGCCAGTAGTACCACTTCGACAAACCCCTACGAGCAGTACTTC | CASSTTSTNPYEQYF | TRBV19 | - | TRBJ2-7 | -
TGTGCCAGCAGCTTAGGGACTAGCGGGAGAAACCCCTACAATGAGCAGTTCTTC | CASSLGTSGRNPYNEQFF | TRBV7-6 | TRBD2 | TRBJ2-1 | -
TGTGCCAGCAGTCTCGACAGGCCCTCCTACAATGAGCAGTTCTTC | CASSLDRPSYNEQFF | TRBV21-1 | - | TRBJ2-1 | few
TGTGCCAGCAGTAACGGGGAAGCTTTCTTT | CASSNGEAFF | TRBV25-1 | - | TRBJ1-1 | -
TGCAGTGCTAACTGTGAAGTACCTGGGACAGGTTGGAACGAGCAGTACTTC | CSANCEVPGTGWNEQYF | TRBV20-1 | TRBD1 | TRBJ2-7 | -
TGCAGTGCTAGAGATTCGAGTCTAGCGGAGGAGTACTTC | CSARDSSLAEEYF | TRBV20-1 | TRBD2 | TRBJ2-7 | few
TGTGCCAGCAGTTTCCGGGACGGAAACACTGAAGCTTTCTTT | CASSFRDGNTEAFF | TRBV12-3/TRBV12-4 | - | TRBJ1-1 | few
TGTGCCAGCAGTTTAGGCGGGGGGGCTAGCAATGAGCAGTTCTTC | CASSLGGGASNEQFF | TRBV12-3/TRBV12-4 | TRBD2 | TRBJ2-1 | few
TGTGCCAGCAGCCCTACCGGGACAGGGATCTCCTACAATGAGCAGTTCTTC | CASSPTGTGISYNEQFF | TRBV3-1 | TRBD1 | TRBJ2-1 | few
TGTGCCAGCAGCTCCCTCTATGAGCAGGGGGAACAGAACACCGGGGAGCTGTTTTTT | CASSSLYEQGEQNTGELFF | TRBV13 | TRBD1 | TRBJ2-2 | -
TGTGCCACCACCTACGACAGGACCTACGAGCAGTACTTC | CATTYDRTYEQYF | TRBV6-1 | - | TRBJ2-7 | -
TGTGCCAGCAGCTTAGCGTTAGGGAGCAATGAGCAGTTCTTC | CASSLALGSNEQFF | TRBV7-9 | - | TRBJ2-1 | -
TGTGCCAGCAGTCTAGGGACTAGCGGGGATTCCTACGAGCAGTACTTC | CASSLGTSGDSYEQYF | TRBV27 | TRBD2 | TRBJ2-7 | few
TGCGCCAGCAGCCAACTACATCCGGGACAGGGGGTGCTAGGGACCCAGTACTTC | CASSQLHPGQGVLGTQYF | TRBV4-3 | TRBD1 | TRBJ2-5 | few
TGCAGTGCTAGAGGATTTCAGAGCTACGAGCAGTACTTC | CSARGFQSYEQYF | TRBV20-1 | - | TRBJ2-7 | few
TGTGCCAGCAGCCCAAGAGATAACTATGGCTACACCTTC | CASSPRDNYGYTF | TRBV7-9 | - | TRBJ1-2 | few
TGTGCCAGCAGTACACCTAGGGGGCTCTCCTACAATGAGCAGTTCTTC | CASSTPRGLSYNEQFF | TRBV2 | TRBD1 | TRBJ2-1 | few
TGTGCCAGCTGGTTTGGCGAGCAGTTCTTC | CASWFGEQFF | TRBV6-6 | - | TRBJ2-1 | few
TGCGCCAGCAGCCCAGAACCCGGACAGGCCTTACTGGATGAGCAGTTCTTC | CASSPEPGQALLDEQFF | TRBV5-1 | TRBD1 | TRBJ2-1 | -
TGTGCCAGCAGCCCCAGGGGTTCAGAGACCCAGTACTTC | CASSPRGSETQYF | TRBV5-4 | - | TRBJ2-5 | -
TGCGCCAGCAGCCAGTACAGGAACACCGGGGAGCTGTTTTTT | CASSQYRNTGELFF | TRBV4-3 | - | TRBJ2-2 | few